These T cell receptor beta chains were read from a single sample in a study of control samples from healthy donors and cancer patients. Libraries were prepared by immunoSEQ multiplex PCR; TCRdb keeps only in-frame clonotypes and omits some of them. Found here are about 110,000 clones, just under 85% of them singletons; the top ten hold roughly 6.5%. The sequenced sample was blood. Receptors were obtained from a man between 18 and 29 years old in good health. Each CDR3 is given with its conserved first and last residue. Each record gives: V gene, clone size, D gene, J gene, CDR3 protein, CDR3 DNA. A D gene is named only where the DNA matches it firmly. Size is omitted from some rows. Given values are once, few, many or a class for expanded clones.

V: TRBV5-1
size: NA
D: NA
J: TRBJ2-3
CDR3: CASSPIRSLPNTDTQYF
DNA: TGCGCCAGCAGTCCTATTCGGTCCTTACCGAACACAGATACGCAGTATTTT

V: TRBV4-3
size: NA
D: NA
J: TRBJ1-5
CDR3: CASSQDRGQPQHF
DNA: TGCGCCAGCAGCCAAGATAGGGGTCAGCCCCAGCATTTT

V: TRBV2
size: NA
D: NA
J: TRBJ1-2
CDR3: CASSEGEGYYGYTF
DNA: TGTGCCAGCAGTGAAGGTGAAGGGTACTATGGCTACACCTTC

V: TRBV7-2
size: NA
D: NA
J: TRBJ1-4
CDR3: CASSLQPRPSEEEKLFF
DNA: TGTGCCAGCAGTCTTCAACCCCGACCCTCGGAGGAAGAAAAACTGTTTTTT

V: TRBV6-2/TRBV6-3
size: NA
D: TRBD2
J: TRBJ2-7
CDR3: CASSTGTSAYEQYF
DNA: TGTGCCAGCAGTACCGGGACTAGCGCCTACGAGCAGTACTTC

V: TRBV6-2/TRBV6-3
size: NA
D: NA
J: TRBJ1-1
CDR3: CASSYSGLSNTEAFF
DNA: TGTGCCAGCAGTTACTCGGGCCTGTCGAACACTGAAGCTTTCTTT

V: TRBV7-2
size: NA
D: NA
J: TRBJ1-1
CDR3: CASSDDGNTEAFF
DNA: TGTGCCAGCAGCGACGACGGTAACACTGAAGCTTTCTTT

V: TRBV19
size: NA
D: NA
J: TRBJ1-1
CDR3: CASSISDGNTEAFF
DNA: TGTGCCAGTAGTATTTCGGACGGGAACACTGAAGCTTTCTTT

V: TRBV7-2
size: NA
D: NA
J: TRBJ1-2
CDR3: CASSLVLQGAGYTF
DNA: TGTGCCAGCAGCTTAGTCCTACAGGGTGCTGGCTACACCTTC

V: TRBV4-1
size: NA
D: TRBD1
J: TRBJ1-2
CDR3: CASSQEDRGNYGYTF
DNA: TGCGCCAGCAGCCAGGAGGACAGGGGCAACTATGGCTACACCTTC

V: TRBV15
size: NA
D: NA
J: TRBJ2-5
CDR3: CATSRDQGGETQYF
DNA: TGTGCCACCAGCAGAGATCAGGGAGGAGAGACCCAGTACTTC

V: TRBV7-8
size: few
D: NA
J: TRBJ2-2
CDR3: CASSLALYTGELFF
DNA: TGTGCCAGCAGCTTAGCACTATACACCGGGGAGCTGTTTTTT

V: TRBV13
size: NA
D: TRBD1
J: TRBJ2-7
CDR3: CASSWTGGESYEQYF
DNA: TGTGCCAGCAGCTGGACAGGGGGCGAGTCCTACGAGCAGTACTTC

V: TRBV19
size: NA
D: NA
J: TRBJ1-2
CDR3: CASTVGEKGYTF
DNA: TGTGCCAGTACGGTAGGGGAGAAAGGCTACACCTTC

V: TRBV7-9
size: NA
D: NA
J: TRBJ1-6
CDR3: CASSPTAASGSPLHF
DNA: TGTGCCAGCAGCCCGACGGCGGCCAGCGGATCACCCCTCCACTTT

V: TRBV7-2
size: NA
D: NA
J: TRBJ1-2
CDR3: CASSPGLRGGYTF
DNA: TGTGCCAGCAGCCCCGGTTTAAGGGGCGGCTACACCTTC

V: TRBV5-1
size: NA
D: NA
J: TRBJ1-2
CDR3: CASSLVTGDPAMGYTF
DNA: TGCGCCAGCAGCTTGGTAACCGGAGACCCTGCTATGGGCTACACCTTC

V: TRBV5-6
size: NA
D: NA
J: TRBJ1-1
CDR3: CASSLLAGWGTEAFF
DNA: TGTGCCAGCAGCTTGTTAGCGGGTTGGGGAACTGAAGCTTTCTTT

V: TRBV14
size: few
D: TRBD1
J: TRBJ1-1
CDR3: CASSQAGTGGKSTEAFF
DNA: TGTGCCAGCAGCCAAGCCGGGACAGGGGGCAAGAGCACTGAAGCTTTCTTT

V: TRBV6-1
size: NA
D: NA
J: TRBJ1-4
CDR3: CASSEARGANEKLFF
DNA: TGTGCCAGCAGTGAAGCAAGGGGAGCTAATGAAAAACTGTTTTTT

V: TRBV27
size: once
D: NA
J: TRBJ1-2
CDR3: CASSLTRAGYGYTF
DNA: TGTGCCAGCAGTTTAACCAGGGCTGGCTATGGCTACACCTTC

V: TRBV13
size: NA
D: NA
J: TRBJ2-1
CDR3: CASSFLSEQFF
DNA: TGTGCCAGCAGCTTTCTATCCGAGCAGTTCTTC

V: TRBV9
size: NA
D: NA
J: TRBJ2-5
CDR3: CASSVVVGHLETQYF
DNA: TGTGCCAGCAGCGTAGTCGTAGGACACTTGGAGACCCAGTACTTC

V: TRBV7-7
size: NA
D: NA
J: TRBJ2-2
CDR3: CASSARENTGELFF
DNA: TGTGCCAGCAGCGCCCGGGAGAACACCGGGGAGCTGTTTTTT

V: TRBV7-5
size: NA
D: NA
J: TRBJ1-6
CDR3: CARSRIGSPLHF
DNA: TGTGCCAGAAGCCGAATTGGGTCACCCCTCCACTTT

V: TRBV6-5
size: NA
D: NA
J: TRBJ1-4
CDR3: CASKPRDPREKLFF
DNA: TGTGCCAGCAAGCCCCGGGACCCGAGAGAAAAACTGTTTTTT

V: TRBV6-1
size: NA
D: TRBD2
J: TRBJ2-2
CDR3: CASSAYGTSGTGELFF
DNA: TGTGCCAGCAGTGCTTATGGGACTAGCGGCACCGGGGAGCTGTTTTTT

V: TRBV5-1
size: NA
D: TRBD1
J: TRBJ1-1
CDR3: CASSLNTGGGTEAFF
DNA: TGCGCCAGCAGCTTAAACACAGGGGGAGGGACTGAAGCTTTCTTT

V: TRBV4-1
size: NA
D: NA
J: TRBJ2-1
CDR3: CASSPYPSQSSYNEQFF
DNA: TGCGCCAGCAGCCCCTACCCCTCCCAGAGCTCCTACAATGAGCAGTTCTTC

V: TRBV12-3/TRBV12-4
size: NA
D: NA
J: TRBJ1-5
CDR3: CASSLGYAQPQHF
DNA: TGTGCCAGCAGTTTAGGCTATGCACAGCCCCAGCATTTT

V: TRBV7-9
size: NA
D: NA
J: TRBJ1-1
CDR3: CASSLGQGAPTEAFF
DNA: TGTGCCAGCAGCTTAGGCCAAGGGGCCCCCACTGAAGCTTTCTTT

V: TRBV5-5
size: NA
D: NA
J: TRBJ1-1
CDR3: CASSLSVGNTEAFF
DNA: TGTGCCAGCAGCTTATCTGTGGGGAACACTGAAGCTTTCTTT

V: TRBV27
size: few
D: TRBD1
J: TRBJ1-5
CDR3: CASSRWTGNSNQPQHF
DNA: TGTGCCAGCAGTCGATGGACAGGAAATAGCAATCAGCCCCAGCATTTT

V: TRBV6-5
size: NA
D: NA
J: TRBJ1-1
CDR3: CASSRRDTEAFF
DNA: TGTGCCAGCAGTCGGAGGGACACTGAAGCTTTCTTT

V: TRBV5-1
size: NA
D: NA
J: TRBJ2-1
CDR3: CASSFRGGNEQFF
DNA: TGCGCCAGCAGCTTTCGGGGCGGCAATGAGCAGTTCTTC

V: TRBV4-1
size: NA
D: NA
J: TRBJ1-1
CDR3: CASSQSSSMNTEAFF
DNA: TGCGCCAGCAGCCAATCTTCCTCTATGAACACTGAAGCTTTCTTT

V: TRBV6-1
size: NA
D: NA
J: TRBJ1-5
CDR3: CASSERGYGQPQHF
DNA: TGTGCCAGCAGTGAAAGGGGTTACGGACAGCCCCAGCATTTT

V: TRBV7-7
size: NA
D: NA
J: TRBJ2-7
CDR3: CASSSGVHSYEQYF
DNA: TGTGCTAGCAGCTCGGGGGTTCACTCCTACGAGCAGTACTTC

V: TRBV18
size: NA
D: TRBD2
J: TRBJ2-1
CDR3: CASSPPAGGPNEQFF
DNA: TGTGCCAGCTCACCACCGGCGGGGGGGCCGAATGAGCAGTTCTTC

V: TRBV5-6
size: NA
D: TRBD1
J: TRBJ2-1
CDR3: CASRFLDRVFSNEQFF
DNA: TGTGCCAGCAGGTTTTTGGACAGGGTGTTTTCGAATGAGCAGTTCTTC

V: TRBV6-5
size: many
D: NA
J: TRBJ1-1
CDR3: CASSYSTAENTEAFF
DNA: TGTGCCAGCAGTTACTCGACGGCGGAGAACACTGAAGCTTTCTTT

V: TRBV5-6
size: NA
D: NA
J: TRBJ2-4
CDR3: CASSPPKSTGRAKNIQYF
DNA: TGTGCCAGCAGCCCGCCCAAATCGACAGGGAGGGCCAAAAACATTCAGTACTTC

V: TRBV9
size: few
D: TRBD1
J: TRBJ1-2
CDR3: CASSEGNRGGYTF
DNA: TGTGCCAGCAGCGAGGGCAACAGGGGTGGCTACACCTTC

V: TRBV6-2/TRBV6-3
size: NA
D: NA
J: TRBJ1-5
CDR3: CASSYVQSWDQPQHF
DNA: TGTGCCAGCAGTTACGTCCAGAGCTGGGATCAGCCCCAGCATTTT

V: TRBV9
size: NA
D: NA
J: TRBJ1-1
CDR3: CASSGEGGLVTEAFF
DNA: TGTGCCAGCAGCGGCGAGGGGGGGTTGGTCACTGAAGCTTTCTTT

V: TRBV7-9
size: once
D: NA
J: TRBJ1-4
CDR3: CASSIIGGPLKGEKLFF
DNA: TGTGCCAGCAGCATCATTGGGGGGCCCCTAAAGGGGGAAAAACTGTTTTTT

V: TRBV5-1
size: few
D: NA
J: TRBJ2-3
CDR3: CASSPGTSTDTQYF
DNA: TGCGCCAGCAGCCCTGGGACTTCCACAGATACGCAGTATTTT

V: TRBV6-6
size: NA
D: TRBD2
J: TRBJ2-3
CDR3: CASNLLAGGLKGTQYF
DNA: TGTGCCAGCAACCTTCTAGCGGGGGGGCTTAAGGGTACGCAGTATTTT

V: TRBV9
size: NA
D: NA
J: TRBJ1-1
CDR3: CASSVARGRIPFPPMNTEAFF
DNA: TGTGCCAGCAGCGTAGCTAGGGGCCGGATCCCCTTTCCCCCGATGAACACTGAAGCTTTCTTT